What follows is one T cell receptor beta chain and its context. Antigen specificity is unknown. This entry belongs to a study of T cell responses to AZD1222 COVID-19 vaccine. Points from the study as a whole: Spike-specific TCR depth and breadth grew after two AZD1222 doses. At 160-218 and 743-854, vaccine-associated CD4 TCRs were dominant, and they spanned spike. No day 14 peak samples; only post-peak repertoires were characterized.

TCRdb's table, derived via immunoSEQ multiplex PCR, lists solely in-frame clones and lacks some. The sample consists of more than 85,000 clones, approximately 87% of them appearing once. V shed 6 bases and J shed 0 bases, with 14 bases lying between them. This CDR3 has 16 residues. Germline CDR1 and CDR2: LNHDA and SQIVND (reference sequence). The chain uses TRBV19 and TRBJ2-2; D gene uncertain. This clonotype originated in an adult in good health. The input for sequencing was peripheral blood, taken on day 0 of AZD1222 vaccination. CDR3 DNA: TGTGCCAGTAGGGACCGCACCATCACGAACACCGGGGAGCTGTTTTTT. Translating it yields CASRDRTITNTGELFF.